This entry is about one TCR beta chain. Antigen specificity is unknown. This entry belongs to a study of cytomegalovirus exposure and HLA in healthy donors. Study-level information: In a later analysis, it was reported that the 90 to 150 validation repertoires had been produced on the same platform as the 670 or so repertoires belonging to the first cohort.

Findings and caveats of the study: Cytomegalovirus association was assigned to around 150 TCR beta chains. A later analysis found first-cohort TCR clusters tended to co-occur in the 120 or so validation repertoires.

With V trimmed by 5 bases and J by 2 bases, 5 bases remained unmatched. The CDR3 covers 15 residues. The V gene's germline CDR1 is LNHDA and CDR2 SQIVND (reference sequence). Profiled with immunoSEQ multiplex PCR; TCRdb holds only in-frame clones, not every one. The profile shows about 360,000 clones, 70% to 90% of them singletons. Sample: PBMCs. The receptor comes from a woman aged 18-35 years in good health and CMV-seronegative. The genes are TRBV19 and TRBJ2-7; the match to TRBD2 covers 11 bases. The DNA for the CDR3 is TGTGCCAGTAGTCCCGGACTAGCGGGTGCCTACGAGCAGTACTTC. Residues: CASSPGLAGAYEQYF.